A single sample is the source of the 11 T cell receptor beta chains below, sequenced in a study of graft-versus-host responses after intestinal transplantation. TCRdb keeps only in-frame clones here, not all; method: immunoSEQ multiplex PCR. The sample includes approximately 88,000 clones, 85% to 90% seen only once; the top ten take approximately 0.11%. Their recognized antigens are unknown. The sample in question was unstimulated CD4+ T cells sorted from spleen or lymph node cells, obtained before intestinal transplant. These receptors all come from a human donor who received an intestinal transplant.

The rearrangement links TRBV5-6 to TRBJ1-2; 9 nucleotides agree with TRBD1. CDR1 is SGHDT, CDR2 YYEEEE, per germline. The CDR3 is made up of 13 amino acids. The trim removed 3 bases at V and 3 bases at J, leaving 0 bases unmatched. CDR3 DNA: TGTGCCAGCAGCTGGGACAGGGACTATGGCTACACCTTC. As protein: CASSWDRDYGYTF.

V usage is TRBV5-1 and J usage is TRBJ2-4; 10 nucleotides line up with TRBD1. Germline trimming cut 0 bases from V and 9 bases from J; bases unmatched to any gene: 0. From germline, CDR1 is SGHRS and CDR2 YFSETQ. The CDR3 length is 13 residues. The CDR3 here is CASSLGQGAIQYF. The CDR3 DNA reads TGCGCCAGCAGCTTGGGACAGGGGGCCATTCAGTACTTC.

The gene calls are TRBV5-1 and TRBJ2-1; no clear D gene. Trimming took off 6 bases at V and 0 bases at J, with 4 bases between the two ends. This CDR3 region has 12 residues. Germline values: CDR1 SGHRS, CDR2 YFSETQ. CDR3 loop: CASISSYNEQFF. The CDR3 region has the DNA TGCGCCAGCATCAGCTCCTACAATGAGCAGTTCTTC.

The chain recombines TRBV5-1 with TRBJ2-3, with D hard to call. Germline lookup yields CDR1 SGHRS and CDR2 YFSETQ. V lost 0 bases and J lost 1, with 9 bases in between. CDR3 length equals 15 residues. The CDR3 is CASSLDEPGTDTQYF. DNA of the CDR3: TGCGCCAGCAGCTTGGACGAGCCCGGCACAGATACGCAGTATTTT.

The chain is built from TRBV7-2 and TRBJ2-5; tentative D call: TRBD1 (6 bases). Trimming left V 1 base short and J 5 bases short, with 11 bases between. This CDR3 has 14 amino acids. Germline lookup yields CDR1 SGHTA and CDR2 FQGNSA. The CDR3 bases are TGTGCCAGCAGCTTAGACAGGGTGGGCGAGACCCAGTACTTC. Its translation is CASSLDRVGETQYF.

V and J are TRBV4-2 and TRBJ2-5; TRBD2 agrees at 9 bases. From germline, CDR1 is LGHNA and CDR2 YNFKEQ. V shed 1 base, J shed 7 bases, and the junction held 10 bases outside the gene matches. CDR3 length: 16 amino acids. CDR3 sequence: CASSQGARGGSGTQYF. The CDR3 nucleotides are TGTGCCAGCAGCCAAGGGGCGCGGGGGGGGTCCGGGACCCAGTACTTC.

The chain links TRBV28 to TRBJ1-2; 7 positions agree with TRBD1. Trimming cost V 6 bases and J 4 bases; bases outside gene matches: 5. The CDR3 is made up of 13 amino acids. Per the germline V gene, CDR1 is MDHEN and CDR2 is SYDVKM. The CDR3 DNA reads TGTGCCAGCAGGCCGGGACAGCTCTATGGCTACACCTTC. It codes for CASRPGQLYGYTF.

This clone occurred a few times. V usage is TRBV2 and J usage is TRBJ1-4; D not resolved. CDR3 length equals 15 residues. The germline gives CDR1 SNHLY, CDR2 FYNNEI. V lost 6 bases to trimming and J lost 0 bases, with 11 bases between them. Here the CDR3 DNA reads TGTGCCAGCAGACAGTTCGGGGCAACTAATGAAAAACTGTTTTTT. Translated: CASRQFGATNEKLFF.

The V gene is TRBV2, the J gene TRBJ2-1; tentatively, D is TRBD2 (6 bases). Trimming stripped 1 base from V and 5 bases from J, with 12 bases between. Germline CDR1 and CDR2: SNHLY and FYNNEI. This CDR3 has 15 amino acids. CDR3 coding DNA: TGTGCCAGCAGTGAAGACCCGGGACTGGACAATGAGCAGTTCTTC. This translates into CASSEDPGLDNEQFF.

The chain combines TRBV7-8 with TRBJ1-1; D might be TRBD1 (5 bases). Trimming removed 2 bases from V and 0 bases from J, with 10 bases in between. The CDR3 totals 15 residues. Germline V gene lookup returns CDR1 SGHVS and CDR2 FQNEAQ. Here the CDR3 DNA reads TGTGCCAGCAGCTTATTTGGGGGGATGAACACTGAAGCTTTCTTT. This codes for CASSLFGGMNTEAFF. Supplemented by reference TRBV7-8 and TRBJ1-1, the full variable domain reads GAGVSQSPRYKVAKRGQDVALRCDPISGHVSLFWYQQALGQGPEFLTYFQNEAQLDKSGLPSDRFFAERPEGSVSTLKIQRTQQEDSAVYLCASSLFGGMNTEAFFGQGTRLTVV.

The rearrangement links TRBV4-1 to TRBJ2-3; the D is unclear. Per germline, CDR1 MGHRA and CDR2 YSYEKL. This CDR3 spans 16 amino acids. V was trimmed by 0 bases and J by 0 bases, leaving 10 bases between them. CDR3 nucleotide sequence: TGCGCCAGCAGCCAAGATCCCGCGCCGAGCACAGATACGCAGTATTTT. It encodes CASSQDPAPSTDTQYF.